These 5 T cell receptor beta chains came from one sample sequenced in a study of T cells in Graves' hyperthyroidism and ophthalmopathy. The investigators amplified TCR beta CDR3 regions from RNA transcripts. TCR CDR3 regions were first amplified by RT-PCR with HTBI primers. Using its own MiXCR run on the multiplex PCR reads, TCRdb lists one record per CDR3 protein. The sample lists 300,000 to 450,000 distinct CDR3 sequences, just under 15% seen once, with over 25% in the top ten. The sample was blood. These receptors all stem from a woman aged 30 to 39 with Graves' hyperthyroidism.

This clonotype was observed a handful of times. The chain is built from TRBV12-3 or TRBV12-4 and TRBJ1-2; D is uncertain. This CDR3 contains 15 residues. V lost 5 bases to trimming and J lost 6 bases, with 19 bases between them. The CDR3 reads CASSPSDGPLHGYTF. CDR3 sequence (DNA): TGTGCCAGCAGTCCATCAGACGGACCCCTCCATGGCTACACCTTC.

This clonotype has only a few counts. The genes are TRBV30 and TRBJ2-5; possibly TRBD1 or TRBD2 for D (5 bases each). Germline CDR1 is GTSNPN and CDR2 is SVGIG (reference sequence). This CDR3 region has 16 residues. V gave up 3 bases and J gave up 1 base, with 18 bases separating them. CDR3 sequence: CAWSEMTGPTQETQYF. As DNA, the CDR3 is TGTGCCTGGAGCGAAATGACGGGACCTACCCAAGAGACCCAGTACTTC.

There are a few counts of this clonotype. V is TRBV15 and J is TRBJ2-7; 7 bases map to TRBD1. Trimming removed 7 bases from V and 3 bases from J; junction bases left unmatched: 9. CDR1 LNHNV and CDR2 YYDKDF come from the germline V gene (reference sequence). CDR3 length: 14 residues. Here the CDR3 reads CATNAGGSDYEQYF. As DNA, the CDR3 is TGTGCCACCAACGCAGGGGGATCCGACTACGAGCAGTACTTC. Together with reference TRBV15 and TRBJ2-7, the CDR3 gives the full variable domain: DAMVIQNPRYQVTQFGKPVTLSCSQTLNHNVMYWYQQKSSQAPKLLFHYYDKDFNNEADTPDNFQSRRPNTSFCFLDIRSPGLGDTAMYLCATNAGGSDYEQYFGPGTRLTVT.

This clonotype has at least ten counts. The chain links TRBV24-1 to TRBJ2-7, with D perhaps being TRBD1 or TRBD2 (6 bases each). The CDR3 contains 15 residues. Germline CDR1 and CDR2: KGHDR and SFDVKD. The V and J ends lost 4 bases and 1 base respectively, with 13 bases between them. CDR3 DNA: TGTGCCACCAGTGACTCAGGGGAGGTGTCCTACGAGCAGTACTTC. It specifies CATSDSGEVSYEQYF.

This clonotype has more than one count but fewer than ten. The chain links TRBV6-1 to TRBJ2-7; 8 positions agree with TRBD1. Trimming cost V 6 bases and J 3 bases; bases outside gene matches: 19. The CDR3 is 18 amino acids. Germline lookup yields CDR1 MNHNS and CDR2 SASEGT. The CDR3 nucleotides are TGTGCCAGCAGAAACCCCCGTGGGTCCGGGACAGGAGTCTACGAGCAGTACTTC. It yields the protein CASRNPRGSGTGVYEQYF.